The 15 T cell receptor beta chains reported below all come from one sample, sequenced in a study of blood T cell repertoires in COVID-19 (dated by TCRdb to the early 2020s). Libraries were made using the immunoSEQ multiplex PCR assay. TCRdb re-hosts the immuneACCESS table, in-frame sequences only. Its copies lack some clones; in the studies checked, an unresolved V gene accounts for under half of them, and the cause for the rest is not known. The sample has more than 70,000 clones on record, 82% of them singletons. Approximately 39% of the sample comes from the top ten. The sequenced sample consisted of peripheral blood. The receptor source for this set is a woman between 65 and 79 years old with acute or convalescent COVID-19.

This clone is a singleton in its sample. V and J are TRBV14 and TRBJ2-3; D remains unclear. CDR3 length: 14 residues. The V end was cut by 0 bases, the J end by 1 base, with 5 bases between. Germline values: CDR1 SGHDN, CDR2 FVKESK. The CDR3 DNA is TGTGCCAGCAGCCAAGATCCGGGCACAGATACGCAGTATTTT. The encoded protein is CASSQDPGTDTQYF.

The chain combines TRBV24-1 with TRBJ2-1; D is perhaps TRBD2 (6 bases). The CDR3 spans 14 residues. Germline CDR1 is KGHDR and CDR2 is SFDVKD. Deletions cut 0 bases from V and 7 bases from J, with 9 bases between. DNA of the CDR3: TGTGCCACCAGTGATTTGCAGGCGGGGAATGAGCAGTTCTTC. As protein: CATSDLQAGNEQFF.

The V call is TRBV18, the J call TRBJ1-4; D perhaps matches TRBD1 (6 bases). Trimming cost V 6 bases and J 8 bases, with 16 bases left between them. From germline, CDR1 is KGHSH and CDR2 LQKENI. The CDR3 is made up of 14 amino acids. CDR3 in DNA: TGTGCCAGCTCCATCCGGGGCAGGGGCGAAAAACTGTTTTTT. Translation: CASSIRGRGEKLFF. Based on the CDR3 plus reference TRBV18 and TRBJ1-4, the full variable domain is NAGVMQNPRHLVRRRGQEARLRCSPMKGHSHVYWYRQLPEEGLKFMVYLQKENIIDESGMPKERFSAEFPKEGPSILRIQQVVRGDSAAYFCASSIRGRGEKLFFGSGTQLSVL.

This clone was found once. This chain uses TRBV5-4 with TRBJ2-3, with 9 bases matching TRBD2. The CDR3 runs 14 residues. Germline trimming cut 2 bases from V and 3 bases from J; bases unmatched to any gene: 1. The germline CDR1 and CDR2 sequences are SGHNT and YYREEE (reference sequence). For the CDR3, the DNA is TGTGCCAGCAGCTTAAGCGGGAGGACAGATACGCAGTATTTT. It specifies CASSLSGRTDTQYF. The whole variable domain, remainder taken from reference TRBV5-4 and TRBJ2-3, is ETGVTQSPTHLIKTRGQQVTLRCSSQSGHNTVSWYQQALGQGPQFIFQYYREEENGRGNFPPRFSGLQFPNYSSELNVNALELDDSALYLCASSLSGRTDTQYFGPGTRLTVL.

The chain uses TRBV5-1 and TRBJ1-3; D not resolved. The V end lost 0 bases, the J end lost 3 bases, and 13 bases lay between the germline ends. The CDR3 runs 16 residues. From germline, CDR1 is SGHRS and CDR2 YFSETQ. The CDR3 nucleotides read TGCGCCAGCAGCTTGGTCAGTAGCAGACTTGGAAACACCATATATTTT. Translated: CASSLVSSRLGNTIYF.

The rearrangement links TRBV4-1 to TRBJ2-5; maybe TRBD2 (5 bases). The V gene lost 4 bases and the J gene lost 5 bases, with 14 bases spanning the gap. In germline, CDR1 is MGHRA, CDR2 YSYEKL. This CDR3 contains 14 residues. Here the CDR3 DNA reads TGCGCCAGCAGCCGCGGACTCAGGCAGGAGACCCAGTACTTC. It is translated as CASSRGLRQETQYF.

This sequence joins TRBV19 and TRBJ1-5; 9 bases are a match to TRBD1. Trimming removed 5 bases from V and 4 bases from J; junction bases left unmatched: 3. Germline CDR1 and CDR2: LNHDA and SQIVND (reference sequence). The CDR3 is made up of 14 amino acids. Here the CDR3 DNA reads TGTGCCAGTAGTGGAGGGACAGGGAATCAGCCCCAGCATTTT. Translation: CASSGGTGNQPQHF.

The chain carries TRBV10-3 and TRBJ2-2; 8 bases align to TRBD1. J lost 5 bases, V lost 0 bases, and 5 bases had no gene match. The CDR3 has 16 residues. The V gene's germline CDR1 is ENHRY and CDR2 SYGVKD. Here the CDR3 reads CAISESRTGSTGELFF. The DNA of the CDR3 is TGTGCCATCAGTGAGTCGCGGACAGGGTCGACCGGGGAGCTGTTTTTT.

This rearrangement joins TRBV29-1 to TRBJ2-5, with 8 bases aligning to TRBD1. From germline, CDR1 is SQVTM and CDR2 ANQGSEA. The V gene end was trimmed by 5 bases and the J gene end by 1 base; junction bases not matched to a gene: 12. The CDR3 is 16 residues long. The CDR3: CSVQGQGLSIQETQYF. In DNA, the CDR3 is TGCAGCGTTCAAGGACAGGGCTTATCCATCCAAGAGACCCAGTACTTC.

V usage is TRBV11-3 and J usage is TRBJ2-1, with a weak D call TRBD2 (5 bases). Germline assignment: CDR1 SGHNT and CDR2 YENEEA. The CDR3 totals 13 residues. Trimming removed 5 bases at V and 7 bases at J, with 12 bases between. The CDR3 region has the DNA TGTGCCAGCAGCCACGAGGAGGCTAATGAGCAGTTCTTC. Its protein product is CASSHEEANEQFF.

This clone appeared once. This chain links TRBV11-3 with TRBJ2-5, with D perhaps matching TRBD1 (6 bases). Germline CDR1 SGHNT, CDR2 YENEEA. Trimming left V 5 bases short and J 4 bases short, with 14 bases between. This CDR3 comprises 14 residues. The CDR3 is CASSPRGGGETQYF. The CDR3 DNA reads TGTGCCAGCAGCCCCAGGGGCGGCGGAGAGACCCAGTACTTC. Full variable domain (outside the CDR3, taken from reference TRBV11-3 and TRBJ2-5): EAGVVQSPRYKIIEKKQPVAFWCNPISGHNTLYWYLQNLGQGPELLIRYENEEAVDDSQLPKDRFSAERLKGVDSTLKIQPAELGDSAVYLCASSPRGGGETQYFGPGTRLLVL.

The chain carries TRBV2 and TRBJ1-4, with D uncertain. The germline gives CDR1 SNHLY, CDR2 FYNNEI. The V and J ends lost 6 bases and 8 bases respectively, with 10 bases between them. This CDR3 contains 12 residues. Here the CDR3 DNA reads TGTGCCAGCAGGTGGACGGGGGAAAAACTGTTTTTT. Its translation is CASRWTGEKLFF. Full variable domain (remainder filled in from reference TRBV2 and TRBJ1-4): EPEVTQTPSHQVTQMGQEVILRCVPISNHLYFYWYRQILGQKVEFLVSFYNNEISEKSEIFDDQFSVERPDGSNFTLKIRSTKLEDSAMYFCASRWTGEKLFFGSGTQLSVL.

This chain joins TRBV19 and TRBJ2-5, with a tentative D call TRBD1 (5 bases). V lost 2 bases and J 5 bases, leaving 9 bases between the germline ends. From germline, CDR1 is LNHDA and CDR2 SQIVND (reference sequence). The CDR3 totals 13 residues. The CDR3 loop is CASSINPGETQYF. The CDR3 DNA is TGTGCCAGTAGTATAAACCCAGGGGAGACCCAGTACTTC.

The gene calls are TRBV29-1 and TRBJ1-2; TRBD1 might be the D (6 bases). V shed 5 bases and J shed 12 bases, with 10 bases lying between them. Germline V gene sequence: CDR1 SQVTM, CDR2 ANQGSEA. The CDR3 covers 9 residues. The CDR3 spells CSVKGGDTF. The CDR3, as DNA: TGCAGCGTTAAGGGGGGGGACACCTTC.

The CDR3 DNA follows: TGTGCCAGCAGTGAAGCGAGATTTGACAGGGACACCTTC. Translated: CASSEARFDRDTF. This rearrangement joins TRBV6-1 to TRBJ1-2; TRBD1 agrees at 7 bases. The V gene's germline CDR1 is MNHNS and CDR2 SASEGT. This CDR3 comprises 13 residues. V shed 0 bases, J shed 12 bases, and the junction held 7 bases outside the gene matches.